A selection of T cell receptor beta chains follows, all from one sample in a study of OX40 agonist ivuxolimab in advanced cancers. This table comes from immunoSEQ multiplex PCR, and its TCRdb copy is limited to in-frame clones, with some not included. This sample has over 25,000 clones, with roughly 71% found just once. Sequences were derived from CD4+ or CD8+ T cells sorted from blood, sampled in a trial of the OX40 agonist ivuxolimab. The receptors come from an adult with an advanced solid tumor such as melanoma, head and neck, liver or kidney cancer. The CDR3 runs from the conserved cysteine through the conserved F or W. Each record gives: clone size, D gene, J gene, V gene, CDR3 protein, CDR3 DNA. D genes are given only for firm matches. Rows may omit the clone size; those that give it use once, few, many or a size class.

>few|TRBD2|TRBJ2-1|TRBV18
CASSPLSLAGAYNEQFF
TGTGCCAGCTCACCACTATCCTTAGCGGGGGCGTACAATGAGCAGTTCTTC
>few|.|TRBJ1-4|TRBV7-8
CASSLAEARGKKLFF
TGTGCCAGCAGCTTAGCGGAGGCCAGGGGAAAAAAACTGTTTTTT
>.|TRBD2|TRBJ2-3|TRBV2
CASSEGSGTNQDTQYF
TGTGCCAGCAGTGAAGGGTCGGGGACTAATCAGGATACGCAGTATTTT
>few|TRBD1|TRBJ1-1|TRBV10-3
CATQKTGGEAEAFF
TGTGCCACCCAGAAAACAGGGGGAGAGGCTGAAGCTTTCTTT
>once|.|TRBJ1-5|TRBV4-1
CASSQVSNQPQHF
TGCGCCAGCAGCCAAGTGAGCAATCAGCCCCAGCATTTT
>.|TRBD1|TRBJ1-1|TRBV10-2
CASSAGGSAFF
TGCGCCAGCAGTGCAGGGGGTAGTGCTTTCTTT
>.|.|TRBJ1-1|TRBV27
CATSLGENTEAFF
TGTGCCACTTCATTGGGGGAGAACACTGAAGCTTTCTTT
>.|TRBD1|TRBJ1-4|TRBV27
CASRPDRGRLWANEKLFF
TGTGCCAGCAGACCCGACAGGGGACGGCTGTGGGCTAATGAAAAACTGTTTTTT
>many|.|TRBJ1-3|TRBV2
CASSGTSSGNTIYF
TGTGCCAGCAGTGGAACCAGCTCTGGAAACACCATATATTTT
>once|.|TRBJ1-5|TRBV5-1
CASSLGDGLTPQHF
TGCGCCAGCAGCTTGGGGGACGGATTGACGCCCCAGCATTTT
>.|.|TRBJ1-2|TRBV29-1
CSTLGGEGYGYTF
TGCAGCACCCTGGGGGGAGAAGGGTATGGCTACACCTTC
>.|.|TRBJ2-3|TRBV30
CAWSEGGAGGDTQYF
TGTGCCTGGAGTGAAGGGGGGGCTGGTGGAGATACGCAGTATTTT
>.|.|TRBJ2-7|TRBV27
CASSLQGAAYEQYF
TGTGCCAGCAGTTTACAGGGAGCTGCCTACGAGCAGTACTTC
>.|.|TRBJ2-3|TRBV19
CASSITPTGRADTQYF
TGTGCCAGTAGTATAACCCCGACAGGCAGGGCAGATACGCAGTATTTT
>.|.|TRBJ2-1|TRBV11-2
CASSAGLYNEQFF
TGTGCCAGCAGCGCGGGACTTTACAATGAGCAGTTCTTC
>.|.|TRBJ2-1|TRBV7-9
CASSLGFGRTVYNEQFF
TGTGCCAGCAGCCTCGGGTTCGGGCGGACAGTCTACAATGAGCAGTTCTTC